Below, 15 T cell receptor beta chains from the same sample are listed, as sequenced in a study of Ad26.COV2.S vaccination and SARS-CoV-2 variants. Produced via immunoSEQ multiplex PCR; TCRdb's table is partial and in-frame only. The sample includes some 320,000 clones, about 82% of them seen just once. Treatment defined: some 20 received Ad26.COV2.S at low or high dose, single or two shots; several received placebo; per-sample allocation not given. At day 63 after the first vaccine or placebo injection, samples were drawn. Sequences were derived from peripheral blood, sampled in a trial of Ad26.COV2.S vaccine versus placebo. The receptors derive from a person aged 18-60 years who received the Ad26.COV2.S COVID-19 vaccine or a placebo.

DNA of the CDR3: TGTGCCAGCAGTAGACTAGCGGGGGGGTTTGACGGCACAGATACGCAGTATTTT. Protein: CASSRLAGGFDGTDTQYF. The gene calls are TRBV2 and TRBJ2-3, with TRBD2 identical over 14 bases. The V gene's germline CDR1 is SNHLY and CDR2 FYNNEI. The CDR3 length is 18 residues. J lost 1 base, V lost 5 bases, and 8 bases had no gene match.

The rearrangement uses TRBV5-1 and TRBJ2-1; the match to TRBD1 covers 12 bases. This CDR3 is 15 amino acids long. V lost 4 bases to trimming and J lost 7 bases; unmatched junction nucleotides: 6. Germline assignment: CDR1 SGHRS and CDR2 YFSETQ. In DNA, the CDR3 is TGCGCCAGCAGCCAGGGACAGGGGGCGAGAAATGAGCAGTTCTTC. It translates to CASSQGQGARNEQFF.

A few counts support this clone. The rearrangement links TRBV28 to TRBJ2-2; D not resolved. V shed 2 bases and J shed 1 base, with 2 bases lying between them. There are 13 residues in the CDR3. From germline, CDR1 is MDHEN and CDR2 SYDVKM. In DNA, the CDR3 is TGTGCCAGCAGTTTAGGGAACACCGGGGAGCTGTTTTTT. Protein product: CASSLGNTGELFF.

This sequence joins TRBV29-1 and TRBJ2-7; D possibly corresponds to TRBD1 (6 bases). The germline V and J ends were trimmed by 7 bases and 2 bases, with 15 bases remaining between them. Germline values: CDR1 SQVTM, CDR2 ANQGSEA. This CDR3 is built from 13 residues. The CDR3 region is CSAFQGSTYEQYF. The DNA for the CDR3 is TGCAGCGCTTTTCAGGGGAGCACCTACGAGCAGTACTTC.

J is TRBJ2-2 and V is TRBV7-2, with 7 bases matching TRBD1. CDR1 is SGHTA and CDR2 is FQGNSA in the germline V gene. There are 16 residues in the CDR3. With 4 bases clipped from V and 7 bases from J, the junction kept 12 bases outside the gene matches. The CDR3 nucleotides are TGTGCCAGCAGCTCCCGACAGGGAGCAACCCGCGGGGAGCTGTTTTTT. Its translation is CASSSRQGATRGELFF.

V usage is TRBV7-9 and J usage is TRBJ1-4; no clear D gene. The CDR3 length is 12 residues. V lost 3 bases to trimming and J lost 7 bases, with 6 bases between them. The V gene's germline CDR1 is SEHNR and CDR2 FQNEAQ (reference sequence). The CDR3 spells CASSLTSEKLFF. The CDR3 DNA is TGTGCCAGCAGCTTGACGAGTGAAAAACTGTTTTTT. The variable domain in full, completed from reference TRBV7-9 and TRBJ1-4, reads DTGVSQNPRHKITKRGQNVTFRCDPISEHNRLYWYRQTLGQGPEFLTYFQNEAQLEKSRLLSDRFSAERPKGSFSTLEIQRTEQGDSAMYLCASSLTSEKLFFGSGTQLSVL.

This clone was counted between two and nine times. J is TRBJ1-2 and V is TRBV5-4, with D maybe TRBD1 (6 bases). CDR3 size: 13 residues. Between the trimmed V and J ends, which lost 5 bases and 4 bases, there was a span of 12 bases. Germline CDR1 SGHNT, CDR2 YYREEE (reference sequence). CDR3 loop: CASSTLGAYGYTF. Here the CDR3 DNA reads TGTGCCAGCAGTACACTGGGGGCCTATGGCTACACCTTC.

This clone showed up just once. The chain uses TRBV28 and TRBJ1-5, with 9 bases matching TRBD1. Germline assignment: CDR1 MDHEN and CDR2 SYDVKM. Trimming at V came to 5 bases and at J to 11 bases, leaving 10 bases not matched to a gene. This CDR3 has 14 amino acids. CDR3 loop: CASSPGQGPGAQHF. CDR3 nucleotides: TGTGCCAGCAGTCCGGGACAGGGTCCCGGGGCCCAGCATTTT.

V and J are TRBV5-6 and TRBJ1-6, with a tentative D call TRBD1 (5 bases). CDR1 and CDR2 from the germline V gene are SGHDT and YYEEEE. The CDR3 has 16 residues. Between the trimmed V and J ends, which lost 4 bases and 5 bases, there was a span of 16 bases. The chain's CDR3 is CASSLVGRGNNSPLHF. In DNA, the CDR3 is TGTGCCAGCAGCCTGGTTGGACGGGGGAATAATTCACCCCTCCACTTT.

The chain has TRBV7-3 and TRBJ2-5; tentative D call: TRBD2 (6 bases). This CDR3 has 15 residues. Trimming cost V 0 bases and J 3 bases, with 11 bases left between them. CDR1 SGHTA and CDR2 FQGTGA come from the germline V gene. The CDR3 region has the DNA TGTGCCAGCAGCTTAACAGGGAGGCGGGAAGAGACCCAGTACTTC. The encoded protein is CASSLTGRREETQYF.

V and J are TRBV5-4 and TRBJ1-2; 7 bases fit TRBD1. The length of the CDR3 is 17 residues. The J segment lost 4 bases and the V segment lost 0 bases, leaving 12 bases of the junction unmatched. CDR1 and CDR2 from the germline V gene are SGHNT and YYREEE (reference sequence). CDR3 bases: TGTGCCAGCAGCTTGGAGGGGGCAGGCCGTTTAGGCTATGGCTACACCTTC. It is translated as CASSLEGAGRLGYGYTF.

The gene calls are TRBV4-2 and TRBJ1-1; D perhaps matches TRBD1 (5 bases). V gave up 0 bases and J gave up 4 bases, with 12 bases separating them. The CDR3 spans 15 residues. Germline V gene sequence: CDR1 LGHNA, CDR2 YNFKEQ. CDR3: CASSQDARVGTEAFF. For the CDR3, the DNA is TGTGCCAGCAGCCAAGATGCCAGGGTAGGCACTGAAGCTTTCTTT.

V and J are TRBV2 and TRBJ2-7; D is perhaps TRBD2 (7 bases). V was pared by 5 bases and J by 5 bases, with 13 bases between. CDR1 is SNHLY, CDR2 FYNNEI, per germline. This CDR3 region has 13 residues. The DNA of the CDR3 is TGTGCCAGCAGTCGGGGGGCTATCGACGAGCAGTACTTC. Translated, it gives CASSRGAIDEQYF.

The chain joins TRBV12-3 or TRBV12-4 to TRBJ2-1; tentative D call: TRBD2 (6 bases). The CDR3 totals 11 residues. Deletions cut 5 bases from V and 13 bases from J, with 12 bases between. Here the CDR3 reads CASSPGLGQFF. For the CDR3, the DNA is TGTGCCAGCAGTCCGGGACTCGGCCAGTTCTTC.

The DNA of the CDR3 is TGTGCCAGCAGCCAAGGACAGGGTCATCAGCCCCAGCATTTT. Protein: CASSQGQGHQPQHF. The genes are TRBV4-2 and TRBJ1-5; 7 nucleotides line up with TRBD1. This CDR3 has 14 amino acids. Trimming removed 1 base from V and 5 bases from J; junction bases left unmatched: 2. Germline loops: CDR1 LGHNA, CDR2 YNFKEQ.